This T cell receptor (beta chain) was sequenced in a study of blood T cell repertoires in COVID-19 (dated by TCRdb to the early 2020s). With respect to the entire study: The collaborator samples originated in the United States, Italy and Spain and spanned the acute and convalescent phases of COVID-19. The prospective study material was composed of cDNA or gDNA derived from T cells, B-cell-depleted T cells, or PBMCs. The dataset comprised deeply sampled blood TCRbeta repertoires from subjects exposed to, actively infected with, or recovered from COVID-19. The repertoires were released in a freely available public database intended as a resource for research on the immune response to SARS-CoV-2. The samples were drawn from the first 160 participants of the ongoing ImmuneRACE study and from 1,254 subjects provided by 6 global collaborators. A de-identified subject ID, COVID-19 status, age in years and sex were almost always included in the sample metadata. Where available, HLA class I and class II types were obtained from metadata supplied by the sample provider rather than from assay-based typing. The investigation overall reported the following: How much clinical and demographic metadata was included differed by source and by participant, and the metadata was provided uncurated.

Comment on this clone: Its antigen remains undetermined. Sequence at one end of the junction differs from germline and may be a read error.

The immunoSEQ Assay, a bias-controlled multiplex PCR, was used to amplify TCRbeta CDR3 regions from genomic DNA. The original methods were these. The number of nucleated cells in each sample was estimated by amplification of reference gene primers within the assay. To quantify the absolute abundance of each unique TCRbeta CDR3 rearrangement, sequence reads were collapsed and filtered. For each sample, productive Simpson clonality was calculated as the square root of Simpson's diversity index over productive rearrangements. Sourced from immuneACCESS, this table was stored by TCRdb with only in-frame sequences that have V and J called. A share of the clones is absent; for the studies checked, an unresolved V gene accounts for under half, and the remainder has no known explanation. For V, J and clone size, that table is used; D and trimming come from the DNA. This sample has 95,000 to 150,000 clones in its table, and approximately 85% of those were observed once. The top ten constitute about 5.4% of the sample.

The collaborating institutions used their own protocols to collect whole blood in K2EDTA tubes. For TCRbeta analysis, collaborators shipped samples as frozen whole blood, isolated PBMCs, or DNA extracted from either of those sample types. Measured from the cysteine to the phenylalanine, the CDR3 is 16 residues long. Only the CDR3 portion is preserved as DNA: 48 bases, with reading frame beginning at the first base. From a lookup of the germline V gene, CDR1 and CDR2 are MGHRA and YSYEKL. Sequencing input: peripheral blood. This chain joins TRBV4-1 to TRBJ1-2, with 7 bases in between that match TRBD1. This sequence was found in a human donor in a cohort sampled during active COVID-19. The nucleotide sequence reads as follows: TGCGCCAGCAGCCAACTAATTGGGACAGTTTCCGATGGCCACACCTTC. Its coded protein is CASSQLIGTVSDGHTF.